A single sample gave rise to the 8 T cell receptor beta chains below, sequenced in a study of blood T cell repertoires in COVID-19 (dated by TCRdb to between 2020 and 2021). Library preparation employed the immunoSEQ multiplex PCR assay. The table comes from immuneACCESS by way of TCRdb, which keeps in-frame sequences with V and J called. Part of the clones is missing from these tables; in studies checked, under half for an unresolved V gene and the rest for unknown reasons. Counted in this sample were about 270,000 clones; 80% to 90% of them appeared once. About 4% of the sample comes from the top ten. Sequenced sample: PBMCs or T cells enriched from blood (not recorded which). These receptors originate from a woman in her 30s with acute COVID-19.

CDR3 in amino acids: CSERRDKTADTQYF. CDR3 DNA sequence: TGCAGCGAGAGACGGGACAAGACGGCAGATACGCAGTATTTT. The chain is built from TRBV29-1 and TRBJ2-3, with D possibly matching TRBD1 (6 bases). This CDR3 contains 14 residues. V dropped 7 bases and J dropped 4 bases, with 18 bases sitting between them. Germline CDR1 is SQVTM and CDR2 is ANQGSEA.

The chain couples TRBV5-1 to TRBJ2-5, with 7 positions matching TRBD1. Germline-derived CDR1 and CDR2 are SGHRS and YFSETQ. This CDR3 has 15 residues. Trimming removed 0 bases from V and 2 bases from J; junction bases left unmatched: 4. This chain's CDR3 is CASSLEPGQQETQYF. The DNA of the CDR3 is TGCGCCAGCAGCTTGGAGCCGGGACAGCAAGAGACCCAGTACTTC.

The chain links TRBV5-4 to TRBJ1-1, with D unresolved. Trimming took 4 bases from V and 0 from J, leaving 13 bases between them. The CDR3 is made up of 15 amino acids. Per the germline V gene, CDR1 is SGHNT and CDR2 is YYREEE (reference sequence). CDR3 DNA sequence: TGTGCCAGCAGCGCCCGAGGGCGGGTGAACACTGAAGCTTTCTTT. Its protein is CASSARGRVNTEAFF. Full variable domain (rest looked up from reference TRBV5-4 and TRBJ1-1): ETGVTQSPTHLIKTRGQQVTLRCSSQSGHNTVSWYQQALGQGPQFIFQYYREEENGRGNFPPRFSGLQFPNYSSELNVNALELDDSALYLCASSARGRVNTEAFFGQGTRLTVV.

The J gene is TRBJ1-4, the V gene TRBV6-4, with 8 bases lining up with TRBD1. The germline V gene has CDR1 MRHNA and CDR2 SNTAGT. V was clipped by 5 bases and J by 8 bases; unmatched bases: 7. The CDR3 consists of 14 residues. CDR3 DNA sequence: TGTGCCAGCAGTCAAGACAGGGGTGGCGAAAAACTGTTTTTT. Its translation is CASSQDRGGEKLFF.

V is TRBV19 and J is TRBJ2-1; 7 bases line up with TRBD2. Germline V gene data show CDR1 as LNHDA and CDR2 as SQIVND (reference sequence). V was clipped by 5 bases and J by 0 bases; unmatched bases: 7. The CDR3 sequence is 16 residues long. The CDR3 region is CASSRSGRNSYNEQFF. The CDR3 nucleotides are TGTGCCAGTAGTCGTAGCGGGCGAAACTCCTACAATGAGCAGTTCTTC.

The rearrangement uses TRBV14 and TRBJ1-1; possible D gene TRBD1, 6 bases. The germline V gene encodes CDR1 SGHDN and CDR2 FVKESK. The ends were cut back, 0 bases at V and 4 bases at J, with 12 bases in the middle. The length of the CDR3 is 15 residues. The CDR3 DNA reads TGTGCCAGCAGCCAAGAAACAGGGTTGAGCACTGAAGCTTTCTTT. Translation gives CASSQETGLSTEAFF.

The chain links TRBV19 to TRBJ2-7; 10 bases align to TRBD2. From germline, CDR1 is LNHDA and CDR2 SQIVND (reference sequence). Trimming at V came to 7 bases and at J to 0 bases, leaving 12 bases not matched to a gene. CDR3 length: 17 amino acids. CDR3 in amino acids: CASKESAGTSDSYEQYF. CDR3 in DNA: TGTGCCAGTAAAGAGAGTGCTGGGACTAGCGACTCCTACGAGCAGTACTTC.

The CDR3 DNA follows: TGTGCCAGCAGCTTACAGCCCCAGGGACAGGGAGATGAAAAACTGTTTTTT. Protein product: CASSLQPQGQGDEKLFF. J is TRBJ1-4 and V is TRBV7-6; TRBD1 matches at 9 bases. The germline gives CDR1 SGHVS, CDR2 FNYEAQ. The CDR3 length is 17 residues. Germline trimming cut 2 bases from V and 6 bases from J; bases unmatched to any gene: 10.